This TCR beta chain comes out of a study of T-cell reconstitution after alpha-beta-depleted transplantation in children. Preparation of the TCRbeta library involved a method that used unique molecular identifiers. TCRdb itself ran the PCR reads through MiXCR, one entry per CDR3 protein. The data show about 250,000 distinct CDR3 sequences, about 24% seen once. Looked up from germline, CDR1 is DFQATT and CDR2 is SNEGSKA (reference sequence). V was cut by 3 bases and J by 5 bases, with 11 bases left in between. This CDR3 is 12 amino acids long. Specimen: PBMCs, mostly from graft donor cells, collected 360 days after TCRalphabeta/CD19-depleted stem cell transplant. The V call is TRBV20-1, the J call TRBJ2-7; D is ambiguous. This receptor was taken from a female patient between 2 and 15 years old who had a stem cell transplant for congenital amegakaryocytic thrombocytopenia, so the T cells may come from the graft donor. The CDR3 coding sequence is TGCAGTGCTAGCCCAAGAGGCCACGAGCAGTACTTC. It is translated as CSASPRGHEQYF.